This T cell receptor (beta chain) was profiled in a study of cytomegalovirus exposure and HLA in healthy donors. Study-wide context: According to later analysis, the same platform produced the 100 to 150 validation and some 680 first-cohort repertoires.

Germline lookup yields CDR1 SGDLS and CDR2 YYNGEE. Trimming cost V 2 bases and J 2 bases; bases outside gene matches: 2. This CDR3 contains 15 residues. On this clone: Its specificity is not known.

Points from the study as a whole: Usually a TCR sequence was rare, but some public TCRs were found in many donors. Specificity of a few CMV-associated chains for CMV antigens was verified in vitro. Altogether, 150 to 200 TCR beta chains were recorded as cytomegalovirus-associated.

Some clones are missing from TCRdb's copy, which holds only in-frame ones; the method was immunoSEQ multiplex PCR. The data contain fewer than 90,000 clones, approximately 93% of them seen just once; the ten biggest clones take up approximately 3.6%. The specimen sequenced was PBMCs. This chain connects TRBV9 to TRBJ1-3; 9 bases align to TRBD1. The TCR was taken from a woman younger than 30 in good health and CMV-seropositive. This CDR3 is CASSVGQGPGNTIYF. The CDR3 nucleotides read TGTGCCAGCAGCGTGGGACAGGGACCTGGAAACACCATATATTTT.